The 5 T cell receptor beta chains below come from one sample, sequenced in a study of PD-L1 blockade in urothelial cancer (dated by TCRdb to 2015 to 2018). The library was generated by the immunoSEQ multiplex PCR assay. Imported from immuneACCESS, the table was reduced by TCRdb to in-frame sequences with V and J called. These copies leave out some clones; in studies compared against another copy, an unresolved V gene accounts for under half, and the cause of the remainder is not known. Counted in this sample were about 63,000 clones; 80% to 90% of them appeared once. The ten largest clones represent more than 5% of the sample. Taken with the paper, the label for time point translates to: pretreatment peripheral blood. Source: PBMCs, taken around atezolizumab (anti-PD-L1) treatment. Every receptor here comes from a man between 65 and 85 years old with urothelial cancer.

This chain links TRBV29-1 with TRBJ2-1, with 7 bases matching TRBD2. The junction had 5 bases not matched to a gene; V was cut back by 6 bases and J by 0 bases. Per germline, CDR1 SQVTM and CDR2 ANQGSEA. The CDR3 sequence is 14 residues long. The CDR3 sequence: CSVTGGSSYNEQFF. The CDR3 DNA reads as TGCAGCGTCACCGGGGGGAGCTCCTACAATGAGCAGTTCTTC.

V usage is TRBV28 and J usage is TRBJ2-5, with 13 bases identical to TRBD2. This CDR3 is built from 16 residues. CDR1 and CDR2 from the germline V gene are MDHEN and SYDVKM. The V and J ends lost 2 bases and 4 bases, in that order; junction bases with no gene match: 4. This chain's CDR3 is CASSLELAGGRETQYF. CDR3 coding DNA: TGTGCCAGCAGTTTAGAACTAGCGGGAGGGAGAGAGACCCAGTACTTC.

CDR3 coding DNA: TGTGCCAGTAGTATAGAGCATCGGCAGGGCAATCAGCCCCAGCATTTT. Translating it yields CASSIEHRQGNQPQHF. This rearrangement joins TRBV19 to TRBJ1-5; D not certain. Germline values: CDR1 LNHDA, CDR2 SQIVND (reference sequence). Deletions cut 0 bases from V and 2 bases from J, with 11 bases between. The CDR3 covers 16 residues.

Here the CDR3 DNA reads TGTGCCTGGCACCCGGGACTAGCGGGGAATGAGCAGTTCTTC. This gives the protein CAWHPGLAGNEQFF. The chain is built from TRBV30 and TRBJ2-1; 13 nucleotides line up with TRBD2. J lost 7 bases, V lost 5 bases, and 5 bases had no gene match. The V gene's germline CDR1 is GTSNPN and CDR2 SVGIG (reference sequence). This CDR3 is built from 14 residues. The whole variable domain, filled in from reference TRBV30 and TRBJ2-1, reads SQTIHQWPATLVQPVGSPLSLECTVEGTSNPNLYWYRQAAGRGLQLLFYSVGIGQISSEVPQNLSASRPQDRQFILSSKKLLLSDSGFYLCAWHPGLAGNEQFFGPGTRLTVL.

This clone appeared a single time. The chain carries TRBV28 and TRBJ2-7, with TRBD1 matching over 7 bases. This CDR3 contains 14 residues. CDR1 is MDHEN and CDR2 is SYDVKM in the germline V gene. The V and J ends lost 3 bases and 4 bases, in that order; junction bases with no gene match: 6. CDR3 bases: TGTGCCAGCAGTTTGGGGACAGATACATACGAGCAGTACTTC. Protein sequence: CASSLGTDTYEQYF.